Sequencing of this TCR beta chain was carried out in a study of CXCR3-negative and CXCR3-positive naive CD8 T cells. Study-level points and caveats: Memory cells differed in TRBV-TRBJ usage, but naive CXCR3-negative and CXCR3-positive cells had similar usage. Compared with CXCR3-negative naive cells, CXCR3-positive naive cells showed more hydrophobic TRB CDR3s. The authors found comparable surface CD5 between naive subsets and inferred TCR strength from TRB CDR3 properties.

The CDR3 contains 15 residues. Looked up from germline, CDR1 is LGHDT and CDR2 is YNNKEL (reference sequence). The authors prepared UMI-labeled TRB cDNA libraries by 5' RACE. TCRdb reprocessed the 5' RACE reads and keeps a single row for each CDR3 protein, giving no DNA. Reported are about 9,600 distinct CDR3 sequences; the ten largest clones contain approximately 0.93%. Naive CD8+ T cells displayed a CD45RO-CCR7+CD27+CD95- phenotype. In terms of frequency, this clonotype is medium-sized. Its antigen is still unknown. Sequencing used naive CXCR3- CD8+ T cells from blood. Subset of the sample: CD45RO-CCR7+CD27+CD95- naive CD8+ T cells lacking CXCR3 (TNR3-). The sequence was obtained from a human donor in good health. Some clones in this sample may be carry-over from other donors' samples. The rearrangement joins TRBV3-1 to TRBJ2-5; lacking DNA, the TRBD2 call made by TCRdb goes unchecked. CDR3: CASSHPSEEQETQYF.